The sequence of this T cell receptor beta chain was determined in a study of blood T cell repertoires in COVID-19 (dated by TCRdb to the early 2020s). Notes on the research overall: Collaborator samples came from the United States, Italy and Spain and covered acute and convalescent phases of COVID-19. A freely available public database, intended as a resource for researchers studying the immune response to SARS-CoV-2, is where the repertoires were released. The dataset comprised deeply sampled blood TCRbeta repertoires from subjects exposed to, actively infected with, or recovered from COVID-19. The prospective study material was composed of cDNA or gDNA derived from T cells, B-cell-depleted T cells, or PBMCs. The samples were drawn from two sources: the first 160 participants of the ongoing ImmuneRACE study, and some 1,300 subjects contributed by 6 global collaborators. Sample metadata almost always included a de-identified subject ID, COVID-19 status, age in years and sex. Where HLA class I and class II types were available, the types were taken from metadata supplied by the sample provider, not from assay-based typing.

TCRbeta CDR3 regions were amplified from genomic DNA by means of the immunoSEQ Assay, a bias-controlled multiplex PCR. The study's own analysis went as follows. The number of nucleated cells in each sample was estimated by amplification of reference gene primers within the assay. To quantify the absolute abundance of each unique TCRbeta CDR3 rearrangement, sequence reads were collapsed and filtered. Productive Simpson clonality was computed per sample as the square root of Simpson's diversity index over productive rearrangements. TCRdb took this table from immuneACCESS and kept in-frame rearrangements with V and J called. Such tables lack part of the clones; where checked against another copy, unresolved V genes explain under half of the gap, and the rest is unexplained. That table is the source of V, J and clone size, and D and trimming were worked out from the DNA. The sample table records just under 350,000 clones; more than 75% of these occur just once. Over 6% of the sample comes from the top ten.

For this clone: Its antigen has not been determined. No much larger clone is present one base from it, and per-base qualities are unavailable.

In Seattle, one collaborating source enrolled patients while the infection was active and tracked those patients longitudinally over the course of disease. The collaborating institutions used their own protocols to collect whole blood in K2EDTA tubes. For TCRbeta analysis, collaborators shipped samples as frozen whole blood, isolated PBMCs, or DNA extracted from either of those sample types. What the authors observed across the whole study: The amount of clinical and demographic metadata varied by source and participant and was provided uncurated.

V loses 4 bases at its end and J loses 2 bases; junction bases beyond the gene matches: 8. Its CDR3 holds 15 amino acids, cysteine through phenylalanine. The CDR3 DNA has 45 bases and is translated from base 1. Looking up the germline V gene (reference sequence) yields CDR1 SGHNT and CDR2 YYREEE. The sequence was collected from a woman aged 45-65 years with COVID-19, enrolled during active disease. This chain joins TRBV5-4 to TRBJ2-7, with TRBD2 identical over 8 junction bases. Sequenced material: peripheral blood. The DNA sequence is TGTGCCAGCAGCCCGGGGGGGGGCGGACCCTACGAGCAGTACTTC. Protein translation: CASSPGGGGPYEQYF.